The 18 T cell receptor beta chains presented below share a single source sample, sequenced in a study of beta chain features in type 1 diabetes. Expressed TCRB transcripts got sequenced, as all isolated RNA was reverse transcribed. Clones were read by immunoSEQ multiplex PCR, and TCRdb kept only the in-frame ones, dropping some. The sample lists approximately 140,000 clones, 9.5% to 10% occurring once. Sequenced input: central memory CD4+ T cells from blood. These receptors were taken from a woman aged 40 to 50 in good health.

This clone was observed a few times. DNA for the CDR3: TGCGCCAGCAGCCGGACAGGGGTTGAGGGGACCCAGTACTTC. Translated: CASSRTGVEGTQYF. The V and J genes are TRBV4-1 and TRBJ2-5; 9 nucleotides agree with TRBD1. This CDR3 comprises 14 residues. The germline V gene has CDR1 MGHRA and CDR2 YSYEKL. V lost 4 bases, J lost 7 bases, and 7 bases stayed unmatched.

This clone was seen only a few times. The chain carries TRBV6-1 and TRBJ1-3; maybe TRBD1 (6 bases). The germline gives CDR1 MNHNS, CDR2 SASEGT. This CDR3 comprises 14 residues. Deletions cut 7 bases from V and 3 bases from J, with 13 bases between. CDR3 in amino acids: CASTLTGFGNTIYF. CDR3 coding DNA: TGTGCCAGCACCCTCACAGGGTTTGGAAACACCATATATTTT.

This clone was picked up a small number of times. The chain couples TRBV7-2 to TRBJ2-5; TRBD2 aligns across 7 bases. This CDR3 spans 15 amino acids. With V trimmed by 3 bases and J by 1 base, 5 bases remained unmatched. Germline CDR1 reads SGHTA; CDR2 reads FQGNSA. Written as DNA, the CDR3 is TGTGCCAGCAGCTTTAGGCTAGCGGCCCAAGAGACCCAGTACTTC. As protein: CASSFRLAAQETQYF.

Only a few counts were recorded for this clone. This chain's CDR3 is CASSSNRGQRAFF. The CDR3 region has the DNA TGTGCCAGCAGCTCGAACAGGGGGCAGAGAGCTTTCTTT. The chain employs TRBV7-2 and TRBJ1-1; TRBD1 matches 9 bases. The CDR3 sequence is 13 residues long. V trimming: 4 bases; J trimming: 10 bases; junction bases outside the gene matches: 7. Germline values: CDR1 SGHTA, CDR2 FQGNSA.

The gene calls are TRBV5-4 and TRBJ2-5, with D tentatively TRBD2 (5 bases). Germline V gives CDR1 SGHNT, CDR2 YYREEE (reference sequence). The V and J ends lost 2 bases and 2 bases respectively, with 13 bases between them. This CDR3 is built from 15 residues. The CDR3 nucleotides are TGTGCCAGCAGCTTCAAGGGCAGGACTCAAGAGACCCAGTACTTC. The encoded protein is CASSFKGRTQETQYF.

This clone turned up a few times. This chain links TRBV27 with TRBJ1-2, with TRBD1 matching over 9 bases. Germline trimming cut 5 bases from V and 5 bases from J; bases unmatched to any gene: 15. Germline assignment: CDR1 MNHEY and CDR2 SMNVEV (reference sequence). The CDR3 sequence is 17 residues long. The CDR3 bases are TGTGCCAGCAGTCCCCATCGAAGACAGGGGGGAAAGTATGGCTACACCTTC. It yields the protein CASSPHRRQGGKYGYTF.

The CDR3 DNA follows: TGTGCCAGCAGACCGGGACAGGGAAACATTCAGTACTTC. Its translation is CASRPGQGNIQYF. V gene TRBV6-1 combines with J gene TRBJ2-4; 9 nucleotides agree with TRBD1. The CDR3 is 13 amino acids. CDR1 is MNHNS and CDR2 is SASEGT in the germline V gene. Unmatched junction bases numbered 3, after V lost 6 bases and J lost 6 bases.

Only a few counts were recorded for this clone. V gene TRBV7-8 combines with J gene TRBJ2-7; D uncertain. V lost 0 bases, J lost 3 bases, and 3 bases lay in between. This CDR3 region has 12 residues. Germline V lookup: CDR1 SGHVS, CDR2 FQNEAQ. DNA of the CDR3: TGTGCCAGCAGCTTAGCCAACTACGAGCAGTACTTC. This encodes CASSLANYEQYF.

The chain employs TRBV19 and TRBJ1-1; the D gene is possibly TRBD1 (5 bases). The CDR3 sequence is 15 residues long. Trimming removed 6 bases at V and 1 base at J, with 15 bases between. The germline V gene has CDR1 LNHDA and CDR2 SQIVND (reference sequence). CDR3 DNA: TGTGCCAGTAGGCCCGCACGAGGACAGAACACTGAAGCTTTCTTT. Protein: CASRPARGQNTEAFF.

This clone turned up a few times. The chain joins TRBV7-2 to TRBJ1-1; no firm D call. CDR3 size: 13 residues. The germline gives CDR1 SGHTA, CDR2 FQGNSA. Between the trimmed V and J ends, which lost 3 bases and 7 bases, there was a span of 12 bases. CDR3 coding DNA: TGTGCCAGCAGCTTTACGTGGCGGGATGAAGCTTTCTTT. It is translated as CASSFTWRDEAFF.

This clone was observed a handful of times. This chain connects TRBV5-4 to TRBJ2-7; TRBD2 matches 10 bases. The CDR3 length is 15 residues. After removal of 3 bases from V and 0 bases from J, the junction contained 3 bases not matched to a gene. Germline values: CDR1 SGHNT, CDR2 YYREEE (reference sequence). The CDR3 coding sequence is TGTGCCAGCAGCTCAGCGGGGGGGAACTCCTACGAGCAGTACTTC. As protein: CASSSAGGNSYEQYF. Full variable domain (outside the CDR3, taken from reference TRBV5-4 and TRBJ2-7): ETGVTQSPTHLIKTRGQQVTLRCSSQSGHNTVSWYQQALGQGPQFIFQYYREEENGRGNFPPRFSGLQFPNYSSELNVNALELDDSALYLCASSSAGGNSYEQYFGPGTRLTVT.

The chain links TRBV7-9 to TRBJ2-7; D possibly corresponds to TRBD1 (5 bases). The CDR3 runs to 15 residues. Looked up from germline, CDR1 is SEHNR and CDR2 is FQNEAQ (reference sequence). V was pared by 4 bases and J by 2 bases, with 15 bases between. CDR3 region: CASSWGQSAAYEQYF. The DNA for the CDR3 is TGTGCCAGCAGCTGGGGCCAGTCGGCGGCCTACGAGCAGTACTTC. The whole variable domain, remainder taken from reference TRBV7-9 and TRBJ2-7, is DTGVSQNPRHKITKRGQNVTFRCDPISEHNRLYWYRQTLGQGPEFLTYFQNEAQLEKSRLLSDRFSAERPKGSFSTLEIQRTEQGDSAMYLCASSWGQSAAYEQYFGPGTRLTVT.

CDR3 nucleotide sequence: TGTGCCAGCAGCTTCGATTTAGCGGGGGGGGCAAATACGCAGTATTTT. It specifies CASSFDLAGGANTQYF. V is TRBV5-4 and J is TRBJ2-3, with TRBD2 matching 11 bases. The CDR3 loop spans 16 amino acids. V shed 2 bases, J shed 7 bases, and the junction held 9 bases outside the gene matches. CDR1 SGHNT and CDR2 YYREEE come from the germline V gene (reference sequence). The whole variable domain, filled in from reference TRBV5-4 and TRBJ2-3, reads ETGVTQSPTHLIKTRGQQVTLRCSSQSGHNTVSWYQQALGQGPQFIFQYYREEENGRGNFPPRFSGLQFPNYSSELNVNALELDDSALYLCASSFDLAGGANTQYFGPGTRLTVL.

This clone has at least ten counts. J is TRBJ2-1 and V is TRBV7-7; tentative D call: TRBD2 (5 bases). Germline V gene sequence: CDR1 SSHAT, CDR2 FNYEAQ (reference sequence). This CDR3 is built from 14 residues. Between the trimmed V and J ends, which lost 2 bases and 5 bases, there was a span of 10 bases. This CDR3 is CASSLSGVDNEQFF. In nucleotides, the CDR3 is TGTGCCAGCAGCTTATCCGGGGTTGACAATGAGCAGTTCTTC.

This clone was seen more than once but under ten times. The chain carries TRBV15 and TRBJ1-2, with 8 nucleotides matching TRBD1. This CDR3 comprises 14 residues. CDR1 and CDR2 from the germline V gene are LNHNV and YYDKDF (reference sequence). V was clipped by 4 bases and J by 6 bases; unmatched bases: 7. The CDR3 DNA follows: TGTGCCACCAGCATTGCACAGGGGGGAAATGGCTACACCTTC. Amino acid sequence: CATSIAQGGNGYTF.

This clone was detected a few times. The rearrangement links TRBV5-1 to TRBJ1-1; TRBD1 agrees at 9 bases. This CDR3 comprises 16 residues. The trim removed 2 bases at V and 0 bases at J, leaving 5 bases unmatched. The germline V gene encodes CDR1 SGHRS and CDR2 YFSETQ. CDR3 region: CASSFGTGYMNTEAFF. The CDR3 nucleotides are TGCGCCAGCAGCTTCGGGACAGGGTATATGAACACTGAAGCTTTCTTT.

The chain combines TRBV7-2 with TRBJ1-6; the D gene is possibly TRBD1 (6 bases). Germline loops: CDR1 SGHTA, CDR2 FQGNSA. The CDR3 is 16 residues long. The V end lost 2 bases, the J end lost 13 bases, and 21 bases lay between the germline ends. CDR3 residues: CASSLSGALGSLPLHF. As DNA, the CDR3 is TGTGCCAGCAGCTTATCAGGGGCCCTGGGGTCGCTGCCCCTCCACTTT.

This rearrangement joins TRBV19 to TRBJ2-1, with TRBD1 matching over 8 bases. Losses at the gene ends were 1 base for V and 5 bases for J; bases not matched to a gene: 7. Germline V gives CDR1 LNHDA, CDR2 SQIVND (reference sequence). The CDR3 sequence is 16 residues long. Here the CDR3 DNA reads TGTGCCAGTAGTATAGGAGCAGGGGGCGGGAACAATGAGCAGTTCTTC. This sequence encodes CASSIGAGGGNNEQFF.